Below, 17 T cell receptor beta chains from the same sample are listed, as sequenced in a study of CD8+ T cells in alopecia areata. Extracted from the samples, RNA was reverse transcribed into cDNA to serve as the sequencing template. Sequencing was performed with immunoSEQ multiplex PCR; in TCRdb, only in-frame clones are kept and a portion is missing. Here the sample spans 90,000 to 130,000 clones, roughly 60% being singletons. Sequenced sample: CD8+ T cells sorted from blood. All receptors derive from a human donor in good health.

V is TRBV5-4 and J is TRBJ2-2, with D possibly being TRBD1 (5 bases). Germline V gene data show CDR1 as SGHNT and CDR2 as YYREEE (reference sequence). This CDR3 spans 15 amino acids. Trimming removed 5 bases at V and 4 bases at J, with 15 bases between. This CDR3 is CASSHVGLGTGELFF. CDR3 in DNA: TGTGCCAGCAGTCACGTGGGGCTGGGCACCGGGGAGCTGTTTTTT. Full variable domain (missing parts from reference TRBV5-4 and TRBJ2-2): ETGVTQSPTHLIKTRGQQVTLRCSSQSGHNTVSWYQQALGQGPQFIFQYYREEENGRGNFPPRFSGLQFPNYSSELNVNALELDDSALYLCASSHVGLGTGELFFGEGSRLTVL.

This clone has more than one count but fewer than ten. V gene TRBV7-6 combines with J gene TRBJ2-7, with TRBD1 as a possible D gene (6 bases). Germline CDR1 SGHVS, CDR2 FNYEAQ. V lost 3 bases and J 2 bases, leaving 17 bases between the germline ends. There are 16 residues in the CDR3. The chain's CDR3 is CASSFASGTLTYEQYF. The CDR3 nucleotides read TGTGCCAGCAGCTTTGCTTCCGGGACACTGACCTACGAGCAGTACTTC.

This clone was seen a handful of times. The chain joins TRBV18 to TRBJ2-3; perhaps TRBD1 as D (5 bases). This CDR3 spans 15 amino acids. Germline assignment: CDR1 KGHSH and CDR2 LQKENI. V was cut by 3 bases and J by 1 base, with 11 bases left in between. CDR3 DNA sequence: TGTGCCAGCTCACCTCGGCAGGGCCGCACAGATACGCAGTATTTT. Translated, it gives CASSPRQGRTDTQYF.

The genes are TRBV6-5 and TRBJ2-7; unclear D gene. CDR1 is MNHEY, CDR2 SVGAGI, per germline. Trimming pared 0 bases from V and 3 bases from J, leaving 9 bases between. The CDR3 covers 14 residues. The CDR3 spells CASSYSIQSYEQYF. The CDR3 DNA follows: TGTGCCAGCAGTTACTCGATACAGAGCTACGAGCAGTACTTC.

The J gene is TRBJ2-1, the V gene TRBV5-1, with unresolved D. Germline-derived CDR1 and CDR2 are SGHRS and YFSETQ. The CDR3 covers 15 residues. V was trimmed by 1 base and J by 0 bases, leaving 8 bases between them. CDR3 in amino acids: CASSLSLSSYNEQFF. CDR3 bases: TGCGCCAGCAGCTTGAGTCTGAGCTCCTACAATGAGCAGTTCTTC.

This rearrangement joins TRBV20-1 to TRBJ2-1; D is unclear. Trimming pared 4 bases from V and 7 bases from J, leaving 5 bases between. CDR1 and CDR2 (germline): DFQATT, SNEGSKA (reference sequence). The CDR3 covers 10 residues. CDR3 protein: CSAILNEQFF. As DNA, the CDR3 is TGCAGTGCTATCCTGAATGAGCAGTTCTTC.

This clone was counted only a few times. V gene TRBV2 combines with J gene TRBJ1-3, with D uncertain. Looked up from germline, CDR1 is SNHLY and CDR2 is FYNNEI. The CDR3 consists of 13 residues. V lost 4 bases to trimming and J lost 2 bases, with 6 bases between them. CDR3 coding DNA: TGTGCCAGCAGTGCAGGCACTGGAAACACCATATATTTT. Amino acids: CASSAGTGNTIYF. Full variable domain (remainder filled in from reference TRBV2 and TRBJ1-3): EPEVTQTPSHQVTQMGQEVILRCVPISNHLYFYWYRQILGQKVEFLVSFYNNEISEKSEIFDDQFSVERPDGSNFTLKIRSTKLEDSAMYFCASSAGTGNTIYFGEGSWLTVV.

The rearrangement uses TRBV29-1 and TRBJ1-3; the match to TRBD1 covers 11 bases. Germline CDR1 is SQVTM and CDR2 is ANQGSEA. The CDR3 consists of 17 residues. V lost 1 base and J lost 0; bases outside the gene matches: 5. In DNA, the CDR3 is TGCAGCGTTGAAGGGACAGGGGGCGAACTCTCTGGAAACACCATATATTTT. Translated, it gives CSVEGTGGELSGNTIYF.

This chain joins TRBV9 and TRBJ2-7; TRBD1 matches 11 bases. Per germline, CDR1 SGDLS and CDR2 YYNGEE. The CDR3 loop spans 14 amino acids. With 0 bases clipped from V and 6 bases from J, the junction kept 2 bases outside the gene matches. CDR3 residues: CASSVGTGGFEQYF. DNA of the CDR3: TGTGCCAGCAGCGTAGGGACAGGGGGCTTCGAGCAGTACTTC. The full variable domain, completed using reference TRBV9 and TRBJ2-7, is DSGVTQTPKHLITATGQRVTLRCSPRSGDLSVYWYQQSLDQGLQFLIQYYNGEERAKGNILERFSAQQFPDLHSELNLSSLELGDSALYFCASSVGTGGFEQYFGPGTRLTVT.

This clone has more than one count but fewer than ten. The chain employs TRBV19 and TRBJ1-2; perhaps TRBD1 as D (5 bases). Germline lookup yields CDR1 LNHDA and CDR2 SQIVND (reference sequence). V was shortened by 7 bases and J by 3 bases, with 9 bases between the two germline ends. This CDR3 has 12 residues. This CDR3 reads CASKETDYGYTF. CDR3 DNA: TGTGCCAGTAAAGAGACAGACTATGGCTACACCTTC.

This clone was recorded a few times. The genes are TRBV19 and TRBJ1-2; D is unclear. Germline lookup yields CDR1 LNHDA and CDR2 SQIVND (reference sequence). The CDR3 runs to 14 residues. Between the trimmed V and J ends, which lost 1 base and 10 bases, there was a span of 16 bases. The CDR3 DNA sequence: TGTGCCAGTAGTATAGGCTCTGGGCAGCCGATCTACACCTTC. It is translated as CASSIGSGQPIYTF. The variable domain in full, completed from reference TRBV19 and TRBJ1-2, reads DGGITQSPKYLFRKEGQNVTLSCEQNLNHDAMYWYRQDPGQGLRLIYYSQIVNDFQKGDIAEGYSVSREKKESFPLTVTSAQKNPTAFYLCASSIGSGQPIYTFGSGTRLTVV.

J is TRBJ2-1 and V is TRBV28, with TRBD2 matching over 7 bases. V shed 2 bases and J 9 bases; nucleotides not matched to a gene: 7. The CDR3 consists of 14 residues. Germline V gene data show CDR1 as MDHEN and CDR2 as SYDVKM. The DNA of the CDR3 is TGTGCCAGCAGTTTAAGTCTTGCGGGGGTTGAGCAGTTCTTC. Its protein product is CASSLSLAGVEQFF.

This sequence joins TRBV2 and TRBJ2-5, with TRBD1 identical over 8 bases. Trimming removed 7 bases from V and 2 bases from J; junction bases left unmatched: 6. The CDR3 runs 14 residues. Germline V CDR1 and CDR2: SNHLY, FYNNEI. The CDR3 is CASTDRTGQETQYF. The CDR3 region has the DNA TGTGCCAGCACCGACAGGACAGGGCAAGAGACCCAGTACTTC.

V and J are TRBV7-2 and TRBJ2-1, with TRBD2 matching over 10 bases. J lost 5 bases, V lost 7 bases, and 8 bases had no gene match. The germline CDR1 and CDR2 sequences are SGHTA and FQGNSA. The CDR3 extends over 15 amino acids. The CDR3 bases are TGTGCCAGCACCCGGAGCGGGGGGGCCGACAATGAGCAGTTCTTC. Translation: CASTRSGGADNEQFF.

CDR3 loop: CASSTLLAGGTGQFF. The CDR3 bases are TGTGCCAGCAGCACCCTACTAGCGGGGGGCACTGGGCAGTTCTTC. The chain has TRBV7-2 and TRBJ2-1, with 12 bases that match TRBD2. The CDR3 has 15 amino acids. Per germline, CDR1 SGHTA and CDR2 FQGNSA. The V segment lost 5 bases and the J segment 12 bases; nucleotides outside the gene matches: 11.

The V gene is TRBV2, the J gene TRBJ2-3; 7 bases are a match to TRBD2. Germline CDR1 reads SNHLY; CDR2 reads FYNNEI. V was clipped by 0 bases and J by 0 bases; unmatched bases: 6. The CDR3 is 17 residues long. CDR3 sequence (DNA): TGTGCCAGCAGTGAAGCCCCCAGCGGGGTCAGCACAGATACGCAGTATTTT. Its protein is CASSEAPSGVSTDTQYF.

This CDR3 is CASSEVIGRNTEAFF. CDR3 bases: TGTGCCAGTTCCGAGGTTATTGGGCGGAACACTGAAGCTTTCTTT. The chain uses TRBV19 and TRBJ1-1; D gene unclear. Germline CDR1 and CDR2: LNHDA and SQIVND (reference sequence). V was cut by 8 bases and J by 1 base, with 17 bases left in between. The CDR3 length is 15 residues.